The rows below give T cell receptor beta chains drawn from one sample of a study of blood T cell repertoires in COVID-19. Only in-frame clones appear in the TCRdb table, and some are missing; sequencing was by immunoSEQ multiplex PCR. The repertoire holds a few hundred thousand clones, about 83% seen once, with 1% to 1.5% in the top ten. What was sequenced was peripheral blood. The origin of the receptors is a woman aged 50 to 60 with acute or convalescent COVID-19. Both conserved end residues are part of each CDR3. Each record gives: J gene, V gene, CDR3 protein.

TRBJ1-4 | TRBV19 | CASSNTGEKLFF
TRBJ2-2 | TRBV29-1 | CSTRTGTVTGELFF
TRBJ2-7 | TRBV3-1/TRBV3-2 | CASSQDRSDEQYF
TRBJ2-1 | TRBV14 | CASSQGYRGGYNEQFF
TRBJ2-3 | TRBV5-1 | CASSLEGATSTDTQYF
TRBJ1-4 | TRBV5-4 | CASSPGTGEEKLFF
TRBJ1-1 | TRBV5-1 | CASSLAAGNTEAFF
TRBJ1-1 | TRBV7-2 | CASSLERSSQAFF
TRBJ2-1 | TRBV30 | CAWTTPTSGSYNEQFF
TRBJ1-1 | TRBV5-1 | CASSSNRDMEAFF
TRBJ2-5 | TRBV2 | CASSLGTGRSETQYF
TRBJ1-2 | TRBV6-2/TRBV6-3 | CASNPTTGPVYGYTF
TRBJ2-1 | TRBV7-9 | CASSLTGGGWSGDEQFF
TRBJ2-3 | TRBV2 | CASTGGGDTQYF